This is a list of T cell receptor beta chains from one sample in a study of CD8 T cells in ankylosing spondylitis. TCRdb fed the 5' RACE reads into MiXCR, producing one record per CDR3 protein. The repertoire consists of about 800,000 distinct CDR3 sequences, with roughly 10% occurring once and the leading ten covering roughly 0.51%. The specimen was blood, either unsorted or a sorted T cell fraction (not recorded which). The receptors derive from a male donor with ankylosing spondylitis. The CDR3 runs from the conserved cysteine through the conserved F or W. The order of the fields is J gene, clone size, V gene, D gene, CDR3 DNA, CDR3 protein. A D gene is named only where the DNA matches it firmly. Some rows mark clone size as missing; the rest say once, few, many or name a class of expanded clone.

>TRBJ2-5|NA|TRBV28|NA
TGTGCCAGCAGTCCCGTGTGGGCAGAGACCCAGTACTTC
CASSPVWAETQYF
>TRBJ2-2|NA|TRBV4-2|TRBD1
TGTGCCAGCAGCCACACACAGGGGACGGGGGAGCTGTTTTTT
CASSHTQGTGELFF
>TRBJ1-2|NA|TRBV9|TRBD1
TGTGCCAGCAGCCGGACAGGGACTCGATATGGCTACACCTTC
CASSRTGTRYGYTF
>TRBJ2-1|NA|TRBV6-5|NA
TGTGCCAGCACCCCTCTCCGGGAGATCCGCAATGAGCAGTTCTTC
CASTPLREIRNEQFF
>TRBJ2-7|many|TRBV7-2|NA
TGTGCCAGCAGCTTAAGCGGTCTCTACGAGCAGTACTTC
CASSLSGLYEQYF
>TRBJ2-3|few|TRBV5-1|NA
TGCGCCAGCAGCCGGGCCCCTCGGGACACAGATACGCAGTATTTT
CASSRAPRDTDTQYF
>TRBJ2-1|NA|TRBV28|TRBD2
TGTGCCAGCAGCTCCGGGACTAGCGGGTGGCGGGGGGATGAGCAGTTCTTC
CASSSGTSGWRGDEQFF
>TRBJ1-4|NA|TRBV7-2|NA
TGTGCCAGCAGCTTACGACAGCCAAATGAAAAACTGTTTTTT
CASSLRQPNEKLFF
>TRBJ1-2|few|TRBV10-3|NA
TGTGCCATCAGGTTAAGGGACAACCCGCGTGACTATGGCTACACCTTC
CAIRLRDNPRDYGYTF
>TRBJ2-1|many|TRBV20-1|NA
TGCAGTGCTAGAGATGCAGGACTACCTTACAATGAGCAGTTCTTC
CSARDAGLPYNEQFF
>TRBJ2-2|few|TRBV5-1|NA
TGCGCCAGCAGCTACCCCAGGGAGGACACCGGGGAGCTGTTTTTT
CASSYPREDTGELFF